Listed here are 29 T cell receptor beta chains from one sample, sequenced in a study of graft-versus-host responses after intestinal transplantation. Investigators treated the graft tissue so that it released intraepithelial and lamina propria lymphocytes. Using immunoSEQ multiplex PCR, the repertoire was profiled, and TCRdb retains in-frame clones only, with some absent. The sample holds fewer than 20,000 clones, 80% seen once. The starting material was ileum tissue, obtained roughly 100 days after intestinal transplant. These receptors were collected from a human patient who received an intestinal transplant, so some T cells may come from the graft donor.

This clone was detected once. This chain joins TRBV12-5 and TRBJ2-7; D tentatively fits TRBD1 or TRBD2 (5 bases each). CDR1 is LGHNT, CDR2 FRNRAP, per germline. Trimming took off 6 bases at V and 0 bases at J, with 15 bases between the two ends. The CDR3 length is 15 residues. CDR3 amino acids: CASGGRGLASYEQYF. CDR3 nucleotides: TGTGCTAGTGGGGGTCGGGGCCTAGCCTCCTACGAGCAGTACTTC. Supplemented by reference TRBV12-5 and TRBJ2-7, the full variable domain reads DARVTQTPRHKVTEMGQEVTMRCQPILGHNTVFWYRQTMMQGLELLAYFRNRAPLDDSGMPKDRFSAEMPDATLATLKIQPSEPRDSAVYFCASGGRGLASYEQYFGPGTRLTVT.

The gene calls are TRBV18 and TRBJ1-1, with D hard to call. The V end lost 4 bases, the J end lost 1 base, and 7 bases lay between the germline ends. CDR1 is KGHSH, CDR2 LQKENI, per germline. The CDR3 sequence is 13 residues long. CDR3 in DNA: TGTGCCAGCTCACTTAAGAAGAACACTGAAGCTTTCTTT. This encodes CASSLKKNTEAFF.

The chain combines TRBV6-1 with TRBJ2-1, with TRBD2 as a possible D gene (5 bases). The germline V gene has CDR1 MNHNS and CDR2 SASEGT. This CDR3 is built from 11 residues. Between the trimmed V and J ends, which lost 8 bases and 7 bases, there was a span of 9 bases. DNA of the CDR3: TGTGCCAGCGTGGGAGTAAATGAGCAGTTCTTC. Encoded protein: CASVGVNEQFF.

CDR3 bases: TGTGCCAGCAGTTTATGCGTCCAGGGGGCATCGAACACTGAAGCTTTCTTT. This translates into CASSLCVQGASNTEAFF. This chain connects TRBV28 to TRBJ1-1, with 8 bases aligning to TRBD1. Germline V CDR1 and CDR2: MDHEN, SYDVKM. The trim removed 0 bases at V and 1 base at J, leaving 7 bases unmatched. The CDR3 runs 17 residues.

J is TRBJ2-1 and V is TRBV6-4; D gene unclear. Per germline, CDR1 MRHNA and CDR2 SNTAGT. Trimming took off 6 bases at V and 3 bases at J, with 15 bases between the two ends. CDR3 length equals 15 residues. CDR3 in DNA: TGTGCCAGCAGCCTTGACCCGGCAGACTACAATGAGCAGTTCTTC. This encodes CASSLDPADYNEQFF.

This clone has just a few counts. V and J are TRBV6-9 and TRBJ1-1; tentatively, D is TRBD1 (5 bases). This CDR3 has 14 residues. V lost 2 bases, J lost 4 bases, and 11 bases lay in between. Germline CDR1 reads MNHGY; CDR2 reads SVAAGI. In DNA form, the CDR3 reads TGTGCCAGCAGTTATGGGGCAGGAGGCACTGAAGCTTTCTTT. Translation: CASSYGAGGTEAFF.

The V and J genes are TRBV10-3 and TRBJ2-1; 8 bases map to TRBD1. The germline V gene has CDR1 ENHRY and CDR2 SYGVKD. The length of the CDR3 is 14 residues. J was trimmed by 7 bases and V by 0 bases; bases with no gene match: 2. The CDR3 DNA is TGTGCCATCAGTGAGTCGAGGGACAGGAATGAGCAGTTCTTC. Its translation: CAISESRDRNEQFF.

The sample holds a few counts of this clone. The J gene is TRBJ2-2, the V gene TRBV25-1; TRBD2 agrees at 9 bases. Trimming removed 2 bases from V and 6 bases from J; junction bases left unmatched: 1. CDR3 length equals 14 residues. Germline CDR1 MGHDK, CDR2 SYGVNS. The CDR3 DNA sequence: TGTGCCAGCAGTGAAGCGGGGGGGCCCGGGGAGCTGTTTTTT. Amino acids: CASSEAGGPGELFF.

The genes are TRBV7-9 and TRBJ2-3, with D possibly being TRBD1 (6 bases). There are 16 residues in the CDR3. V gave up 4 bases and J gave up 5 bases, with 19 bases separating them. The V gene's germline CDR1 is SEHNR and CDR2 FQNEAQ (reference sequence). The CDR3: CASSSRAVTGRDTQYF. CDR3 coding DNA: TGTGCCAGCAGCTCGAGGGCAGTCACAGGGAGAGATACGCAGTATTTT.

The chain links TRBV7-3 to TRBJ2-5, with TRBD2 identical over 10 bases. J lost 5 bases, V lost 0 bases, and 6 bases had no gene match. CDR1 SGHTA and CDR2 FQGTGA come from the germline V gene. The CDR3 runs 16 residues. For the CDR3, the DNA is TGTGCCAGCAGCTTAACTGGAGCGGGAGGGCTGGAGACCCAGTACTTC. This encodes CASSLTGAGGLETQYF.

The CDR3 coding sequence is TGTGCCAGCAGCGTAGGAGGGAATAGCAATCAGCCCCAGCATTTT. Translating it yields CASSVGGNSNQPQHF. V usage is TRBV9 and J usage is TRBJ1-5; D call uncertain. CDR1 is SGDLS and CDR2 is YYNGEE in the germline V gene. CDR3 size: 15 residues. Deletions cut 0 bases from V and 0 bases from J, with 7 bases between. Supplemented by reference TRBV9 and TRBJ1-5, the full variable domain reads DSGVTQTPKHLITATGQRVTLRCSPRSGDLSVYWYQQSLDQGLQFLIQYYNGEERAKGNILERFSAQQFPDLHSELNLSSLELGDSALYFCASSVGGNSNQPQHFGDGTRLSIL.

The gene calls are TRBV29-1 and TRBJ2-7, with 9 bases identical to TRBD1. With V trimmed by 4 bases and J by 5 bases, 9 bases remained unmatched. The CDR3 totals 14 residues. Looked up from germline, CDR1 is SQVTM and CDR2 is ANQGSEA. The CDR3 nucleotides read TGCAGCGTTGTGGCCGGGACAGGGACCAACGAGCAGTACTTC. This translates into CSVVAGTGTNEQYF.

This chain connects TRBV7-8 to TRBJ1-1; TRBD1 matches at 7 bases. This CDR3 is 16 amino acids long. Trimming at V came to 4 bases and at J to 3 bases, leaving 11 bases not matched to a gene. Germline V gene lookup returns CDR1 SGHVS and CDR2 FQNEAQ. The CDR3 reads CASSSTSGGGHTEAFF. CDR3 DNA: TGTGCCAGCAGCTCGACCTCAGGGGGGGGGCACACTGAAGCTTTCTTT. Supplemented by reference TRBV7-8 and TRBJ1-1, the full variable domain reads GAGVSQSPRYKVAKRGQDVALRCDPISGHVSLFWYQQALGQGPEFLTYFQNEAQLDKSGLPSDRFFAERPEGSVSTLKIQRTQQEDSAVYLCASSSTSGGGHTEAFFGQGTRLTVV.

V gene TRBV21-1 combines with J gene TRBJ2-2; whether TRBD2, the table's D call, matches the DNA was not checked. TRBV21-1 has pseudogene status. The CDR3 totals 16 residues. The CDR3 nucleotides read TGTGCCAGCAGCAAAGATGAGGGCACGAACACCGGGGAGCTGTTTTTT. It yields the protein CASSKDEGTNTGELFF.

The chain links TRBV7-9 to TRBJ1-2, with D hard to call. From germline, CDR1 is SEHNR and CDR2 FQNEAQ (reference sequence). V shed 0 bases and J shed 2 bases, with 4 bases lying between them. This CDR3 is 13 amino acids long. Here the CDR3 reads CASSLAGNYGYTF. The CDR3 DNA follows: TGTGCCAGCAGCTTAGCAGGGAACTATGGCTACACCTTC.

This sequence joins TRBV7-9 and TRBJ2-1; the D gene is possibly TRBD1 (5 bases). V shed 1 base and J shed 5 bases, with 9 bases lying between them. The CDR3 runs to 14 residues. Germline values: CDR1 SEHNR, CDR2 FQNEAQ (reference sequence). The CDR3 loop is CASSLGSGNNEQFF. CDR3 nucleotides: TGTGCCAGCAGCTTAGGGTCAGGGAACAATGAGCAGTTCTTC.

The rearrangement links TRBV28 to TRBJ2-3, with a possible D match to TRBD1 (5 bases). The CDR3 loop spans 18 amino acids. Germline lookup yields CDR1 MDHEN and CDR2 SYDVKM. V lost 1 base, J lost 0 bases, and 17 bases lay in between. CDR3 nucleotide sequence: TGTGCCAGCAGTTTATCGATCAGGGAAATATCTAGCACAGATACGCAGTATTTT. This codes for CASSLSIREISSTDTQYF.

The rearrangement links TRBV28 to TRBJ1-6, with TRBD1 as a possible D gene (6 bases). Germline lookup yields CDR1 MDHEN and CDR2 SYDVKM. This CDR3 has 16 residues. The V and J ends lost 6 bases and 0 bases respectively, with 12 bases between them. The DNA for the CDR3 is TGTGCCAGCAGGATGCCAGGGGTCTCCTATAATTCACCCCTCCACTTT. Translation gives CASRMPGVSYNSPLHF.

The V call is TRBV20-1, the J call TRBJ1-6; TRBD1 might be the D (5 bases). The CDR3 runs 11 residues. Trimming shortened V by 3 bases and J by 8 bases, and 5 bases separated the two germline ends. Looked up from germline, CDR1 is DFQATT and CDR2 is SNEGSKA (reference sequence). CDR3 in amino acids: CSARGDSPLHF. The CDR3 DNA sequence: TGCAGTGCTAGGGGGGATTCACCCCTCCACTTT.

The gene calls are TRBV18 and TRBJ2-3; D tentatively reads TRBD1 or TRBD2 (5 bases each). The CDR3 consists of 18 residues. Trimming pared 2 bases from V and 6 bases from J, leaving 24 bases between. The germline V gene encodes CDR1 KGHSH and CDR2 LQKENI. CDR3 sequence: CASSPGGYRQIPPDTQYF. The CDR3 DNA sequence: TGTGCCAGCTCACCAGGGGGATATCGACAGATCCCTCCCGATACGCAGTATTTT. The entire variable domain, with the rest obtained from reference TRBV18 and TRBJ2-3, is as follows: NAGVMQNPRHLVRRRGQEARLRCSPMKGHSHVYWYRQLPEEGLKFMVYLQKENIIDESGMPKERFSAEFPKEGPSILRIQQVVRGDSAAYFCASSPGGYRQIPPDTQYFGPGTRLTVL.

V usage is TRBV27 and J usage is TRBJ2-4; 9 nucleotides align to TRBD2. Germline CDR1 and CDR2: MNHEY and SMNVEV (reference sequence). CDR3 length equals 14 residues. Trimming removed 5 bases from V and 3 bases from J; junction bases left unmatched: 2. CDR3 DNA: TGTGCCAGCAGTAAACTAGCGGGCAAAAACATTCAGTACTTC. Amino acids: CASSKLAGKNIQYF.

The table lists this clone with a few counts. The chain joins TRBV7-2 to TRBJ1-2; 8 bases are a match to TRBD1. Per germline, CDR1 SGHTA and CDR2 FQGNSA. V shed 4 bases, J shed 7 bases, and the junction held 8 bases outside the gene matches. This CDR3 comprises 14 residues. The CDR3 nucleotides are TGTGCCAGCAGCTCGACAGGGGCAGTCGGTGGCTACACCTTC. Translated, it gives CASSSTGAVGGYTF.

For this clone: One junction end does not reproduce the germline sequence, and a read error may be involved. The chain carries TRBV19 and TRBJ2-7; D perhaps matches TRBD2 (6 bases). The germline V gene encodes CDR1 LNHDA and CDR2 SQIVND (reference sequence). This CDR3 has 13 residues. The DNA for the CDR3 is TGTGCCAGTAGCATAGCGGTCCTGAGCGAGCAGTACTTC. This codes for CASSIAVLSEQYF.

V usage is TRBV4-2 and J usage is TRBJ2-3; 12 bases match TRBD2. The CDR3 extends over 16 amino acids. The junction had 5 bases not matched to a gene; V was cut back by 3 bases and J by 4 bases. From germline, CDR1 is LGHNA and CDR2 YNFKEQ. CDR3 coding DNA: TGTGCCAGCAGCCAGGAGACTAGCGGGAGCCCAGATACGCAGTATTTT. Protein product: CASSQETSGSPDTQYF.

The genes are TRBV21-1 and TRBJ2-2; TRBD1 reflects the table's D call only, with no check against the DNA. TRBV21-1 is designated a pseudogene. The CDR3 has 15 residues. Here the CDR3 reads CASSKTTGNTGELFF. The CDR3 DNA reads TGTGCCAGCAGCAAAACAACAGGGAACACCGGGGAGCTGTTTTTT.

This rearrangement joins TRBV5-1 to TRBJ1-2; D is undetermined. The germline V and J ends were trimmed by 4 bases and 0 bases, with 10 bases remaining between them. CDR1 and CDR2 from the germline V gene are SGHRS and YFSETQ. The CDR3 is 14 amino acids. The CDR3 region is CASSKVISNYGYTF. The CDR3 DNA reads TGCGCCAGCAGCAAAGTAATTTCTAACTATGGCTACACCTTC.

The rearrangement links TRBV21-1 to TRBJ2-5; the table's D call TRBD2 went unverified against the DNA. TRBV21-1 is designated a pseudogene. This CDR3 region has 13 residues. CDR3 protein: CASTPTGSGMQYF. The CDR3, as DNA: TGTGCCAGCACTCCAACGGGGTCCGGGATGCAGTACTTC.

The rearrangement links TRBV2 to TRBJ2-3, with D possibly being TRBD1 (6 bases). V lost 8 bases and J 0 bases, leaving 15 bases between the germline ends. The CDR3 has 15 residues. CDR1 and CDR2 from the germline V gene are SNHLY and FYNNEI. For the CDR3, the DNA is TGTGCCAGCCGCAGGGGTCCCTCTAGCACAGATACGCAGTATTTT. Translation: CASRRGPSSTDTQYF.

V gene TRBV5-6 combines with J gene TRBJ1-1, with a tentative D call TRBD1 (5 bases). Germline V gene lookup returns CDR1 SGHDT and CDR2 YYEEEE. The CDR3 extends over 14 amino acids. The V and J ends lost 5 bases and 7 bases respectively, with 18 bases between them. In DNA, the CDR3 is TGTGCCAGCAGTCCTGGGACGGCAGTTAGTGAAGCTTTCTTT. Amino acid sequence: CASSPGTAVSEAFF.